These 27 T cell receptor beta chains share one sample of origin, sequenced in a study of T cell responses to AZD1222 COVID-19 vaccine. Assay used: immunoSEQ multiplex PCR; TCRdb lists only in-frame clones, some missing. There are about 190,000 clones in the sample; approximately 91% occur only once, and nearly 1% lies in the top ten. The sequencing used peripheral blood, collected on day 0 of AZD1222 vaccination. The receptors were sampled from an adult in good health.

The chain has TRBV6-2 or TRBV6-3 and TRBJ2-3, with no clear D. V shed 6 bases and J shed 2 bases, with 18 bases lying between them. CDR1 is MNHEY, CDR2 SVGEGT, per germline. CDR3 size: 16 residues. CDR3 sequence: CASSPRSPGYTDTQYF. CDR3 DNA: TGTGCCAGCAGCCCTCGGTCTCCGGGTTACACAGATACGCAGTATTTT.

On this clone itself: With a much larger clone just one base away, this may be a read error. CDR3 region: CASSLATGELFF. CDR3 bases: TGTGCCAGCAGCTTGGCCACCGGGGAGCTGTTTTTT. This rearrangement joins TRBV5-5 to TRBJ2-2; D ambiguous. The CDR3 is 12 residues long. Germline lookup yields CDR1 SGHKS and CDR2 YYEKEE (reference sequence). V was cut by 0 bases and J by 4 bases, with 1 base left in between.

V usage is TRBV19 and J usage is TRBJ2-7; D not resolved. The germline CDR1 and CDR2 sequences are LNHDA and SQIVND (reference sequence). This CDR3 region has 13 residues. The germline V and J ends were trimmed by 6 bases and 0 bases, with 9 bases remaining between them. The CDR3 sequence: CASRAKTSYEQYF. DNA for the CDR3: TGTGCCAGTAGGGCTAAGACCTCCTACGAGCAGTACTTC.

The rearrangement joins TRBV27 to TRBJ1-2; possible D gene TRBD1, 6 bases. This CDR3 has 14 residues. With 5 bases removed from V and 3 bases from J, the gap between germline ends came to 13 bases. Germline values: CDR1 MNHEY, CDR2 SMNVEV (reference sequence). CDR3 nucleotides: TGTGCCAGCAGTCCTCGAAGACAGGACTATGGCTACACCTTC. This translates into CASSPRRQDYGYTF.

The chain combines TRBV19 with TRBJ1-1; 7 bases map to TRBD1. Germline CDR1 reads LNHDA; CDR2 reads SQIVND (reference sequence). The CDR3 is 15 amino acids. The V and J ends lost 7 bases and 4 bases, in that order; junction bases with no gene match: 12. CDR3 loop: CASIRPAGGGTEAFF. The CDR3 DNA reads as TGTGCCAGTATTAGGCCGGCAGGGGGAGGCACTGAAGCTTTCTTT.

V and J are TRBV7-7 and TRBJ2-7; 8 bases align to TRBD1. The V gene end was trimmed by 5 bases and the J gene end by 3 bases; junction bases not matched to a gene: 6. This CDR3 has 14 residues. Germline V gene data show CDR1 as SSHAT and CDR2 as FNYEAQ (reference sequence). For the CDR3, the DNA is TGTGCCAGCAGCACAGGGACAGGACGCTACGAGCAGTACTTC. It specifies CASSTGTGRYEQYF.

For the CDR3, the DNA is TGTGCCAGCAGGATAGCGGGGGCGAACACCGGGGAGCTGTTTTTT. This gives the protein CASRIAGANTGELFF. This chain uses TRBV6-5 with TRBJ2-2; 9 bases line up with TRBD2. The junction had 2 bases not matched to a gene; V was cut back by 6 bases and J by 0 bases. Germline values: CDR1 MNHEY, CDR2 SVGAGI. The CDR3 runs 15 residues.

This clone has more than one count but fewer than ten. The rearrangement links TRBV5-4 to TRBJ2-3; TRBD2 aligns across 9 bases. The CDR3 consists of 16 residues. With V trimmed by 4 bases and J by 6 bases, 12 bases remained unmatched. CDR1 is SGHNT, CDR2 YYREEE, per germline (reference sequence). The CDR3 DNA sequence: TGTGCCAGCAGCCGAGGGAAGGCTAGCGGGGAGGATACGCAGTATTTT. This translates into CASSRGKASGEDTQYF.

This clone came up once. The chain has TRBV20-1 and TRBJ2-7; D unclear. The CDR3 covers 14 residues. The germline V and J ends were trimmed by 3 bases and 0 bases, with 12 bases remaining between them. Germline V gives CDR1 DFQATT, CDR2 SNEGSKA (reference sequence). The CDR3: CSASLSASSYEQYF. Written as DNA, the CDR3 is TGCAGTGCTAGTCTGAGCGCTAGCTCCTACGAGCAGTACTTC.

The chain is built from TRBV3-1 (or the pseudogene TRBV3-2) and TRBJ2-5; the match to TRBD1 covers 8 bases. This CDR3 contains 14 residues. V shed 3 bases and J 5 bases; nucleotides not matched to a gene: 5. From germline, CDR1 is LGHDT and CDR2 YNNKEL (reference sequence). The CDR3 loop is CASSQQGAIETQYF. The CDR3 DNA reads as TGTGCCAGCAGCCAGCAGGGGGCAATCGAGACCCAGTACTTC.

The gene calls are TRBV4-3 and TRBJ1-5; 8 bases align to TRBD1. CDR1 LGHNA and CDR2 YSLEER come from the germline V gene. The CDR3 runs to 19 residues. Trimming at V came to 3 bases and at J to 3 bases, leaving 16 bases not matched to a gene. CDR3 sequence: CASSHHRGLAGGSNQPQHF. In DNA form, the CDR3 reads TGCGCCAGCAGCCACCACCGGGGGTTGGCAGGGGGCTCCAATCAGCCCCAGCATTTT.

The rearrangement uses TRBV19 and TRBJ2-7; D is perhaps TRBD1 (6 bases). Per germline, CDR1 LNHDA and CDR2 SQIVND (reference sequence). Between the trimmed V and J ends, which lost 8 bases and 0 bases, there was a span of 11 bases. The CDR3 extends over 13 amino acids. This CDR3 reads CASATGSSYEQYF. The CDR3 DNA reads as TGTGCCAGTGCCACAGGGTCCTCCTACGAGCAGTACTTC.

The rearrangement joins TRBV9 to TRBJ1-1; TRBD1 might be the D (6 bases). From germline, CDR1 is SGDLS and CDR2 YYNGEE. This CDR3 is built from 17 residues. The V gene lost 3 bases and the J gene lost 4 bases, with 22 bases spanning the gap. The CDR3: CASSADLGGRVRTEAFF. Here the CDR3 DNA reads TGTGCCAGCAGCGCCGATCTGGGGGGGCGAGTCCGCACTGAAGCTTTCTTT.

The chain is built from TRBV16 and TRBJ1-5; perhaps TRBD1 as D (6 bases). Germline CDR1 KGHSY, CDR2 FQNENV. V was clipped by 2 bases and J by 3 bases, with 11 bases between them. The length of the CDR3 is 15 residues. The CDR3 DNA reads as TGTGCCAGCAGCCAAGGAGGGGGGGACAATCAGCCCCAGCATTTT. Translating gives CASSQGGGDNQPQHF. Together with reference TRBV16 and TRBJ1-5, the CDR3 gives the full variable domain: GEEVAQTPKHLVRGEGQKAKLYCAPIKGHSYVFWYQQVLKNEFKFLISFQNENVFDETGMPKERFSAKCLPNSPCSLEIQATKLEDSAVYFCASSQGGGDNQPQHFGDGTRLSIL.

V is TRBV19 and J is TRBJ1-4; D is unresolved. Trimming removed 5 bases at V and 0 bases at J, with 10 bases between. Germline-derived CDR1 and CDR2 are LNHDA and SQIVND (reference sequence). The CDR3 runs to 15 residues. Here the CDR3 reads CASSLYGATNEKLFF. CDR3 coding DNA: TGTGCCAGTAGTTTATACGGTGCAACTAATGAAAAACTGTTTTTT.

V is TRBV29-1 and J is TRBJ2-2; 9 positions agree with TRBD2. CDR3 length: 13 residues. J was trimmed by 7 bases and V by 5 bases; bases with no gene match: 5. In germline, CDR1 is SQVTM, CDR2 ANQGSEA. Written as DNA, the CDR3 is TGCAGCGTTTTGGGACTAGCTGGCGGGGAGCTGTTTTTT. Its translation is CSVLGLAGGELFF.

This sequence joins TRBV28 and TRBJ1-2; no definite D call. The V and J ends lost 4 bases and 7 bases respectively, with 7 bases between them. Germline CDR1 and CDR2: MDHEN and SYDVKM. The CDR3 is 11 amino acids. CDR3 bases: TGTGCCAGCAGTTATCGGCTTGGCTACACCTTC. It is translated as CASSYRLGYTF.

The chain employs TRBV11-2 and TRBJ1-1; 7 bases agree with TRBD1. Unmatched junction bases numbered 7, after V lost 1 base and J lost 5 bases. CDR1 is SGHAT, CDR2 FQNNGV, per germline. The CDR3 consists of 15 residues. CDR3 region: CASSLATGLGTEAFF. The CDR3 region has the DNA TGTGCCAGCAGCTTAGCGACAGGGCTTGGGACTGAAGCTTTCTTT.

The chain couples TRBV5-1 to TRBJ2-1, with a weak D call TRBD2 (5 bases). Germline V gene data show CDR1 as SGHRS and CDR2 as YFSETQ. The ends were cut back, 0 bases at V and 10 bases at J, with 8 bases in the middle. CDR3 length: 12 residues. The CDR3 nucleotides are TGCGCCAGCAGCTTGGAAGTAGCGGAGCAGTTCTTC. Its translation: CASSLEVAEQFF. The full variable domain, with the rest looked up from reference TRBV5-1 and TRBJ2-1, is KAGVTQTPRYLIKTRGQQVTLSCSPISGHRSVSWYQQTPGQGLQFLFEYFSETQRNKGNFPGRFSGRQFSNSRSEMNVSTLELGDSALYLCASSLEVAEQFFGPGTRLTVL.

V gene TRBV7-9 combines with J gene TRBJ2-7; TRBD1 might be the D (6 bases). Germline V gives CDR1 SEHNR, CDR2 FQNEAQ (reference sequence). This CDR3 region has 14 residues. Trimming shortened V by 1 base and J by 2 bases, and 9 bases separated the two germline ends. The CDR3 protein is CASSLGRGTYEQYF. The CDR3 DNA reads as TGTGCCAGCAGCTTAGGCAGGGGCACCTACGAGCAGTACTTC.

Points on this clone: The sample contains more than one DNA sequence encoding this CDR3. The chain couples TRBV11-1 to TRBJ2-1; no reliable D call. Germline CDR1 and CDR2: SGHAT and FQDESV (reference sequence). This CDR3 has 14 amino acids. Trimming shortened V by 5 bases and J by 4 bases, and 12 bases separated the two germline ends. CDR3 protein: CASSPRAEYNEQFF. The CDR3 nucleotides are TGTGCCAGCAGCCCACGGGCAGAGTACAATGAGCAGTTCTTC. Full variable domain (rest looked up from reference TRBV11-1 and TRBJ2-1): EAEVAQSPRYKITEKSQAVAFWCDPISGHATLYWYRQILGQGPELLVQFQDESVVDDSQLPKDRFSAERLKGVDSTLKIQPAELGDSAMYLCASSPRAEYNEQFFGPGTRLTVL.

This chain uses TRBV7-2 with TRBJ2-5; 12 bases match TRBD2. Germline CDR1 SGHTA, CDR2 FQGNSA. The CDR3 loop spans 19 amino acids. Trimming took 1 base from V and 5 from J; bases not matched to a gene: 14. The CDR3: CASSLGVTLAGGELETQYF. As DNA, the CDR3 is TGTGCCAGCAGCTTAGGGGTGACCCTAGCGGGAGGGGAATTGGAGACCCAGTACTTC.

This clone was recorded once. CDR3 amino acids: CASSLVQRGWEQYF. The CDR3 region has the DNA TGTGCCAGCAGCTTAGTCCAAAGAGGTTGGGAGCAGTACTTC. The rearrangement uses TRBV7-2 and TRBJ2-7; D gene unclear. This CDR3 has 14 residues. Germline values: CDR1 SGHTA, CDR2 FQGNSA. V was cut by 1 base and J by 7 bases, with 14 bases left in between.

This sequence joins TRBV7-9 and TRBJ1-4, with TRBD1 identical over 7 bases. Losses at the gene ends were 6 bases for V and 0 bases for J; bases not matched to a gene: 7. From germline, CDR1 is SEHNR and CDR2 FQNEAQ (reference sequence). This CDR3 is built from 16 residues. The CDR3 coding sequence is TGTGCCAGCAGTCGTTTCACAGGGGCAACTAATGAAAAACTGTTTTTT. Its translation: CASSRFTGATNEKLFF.

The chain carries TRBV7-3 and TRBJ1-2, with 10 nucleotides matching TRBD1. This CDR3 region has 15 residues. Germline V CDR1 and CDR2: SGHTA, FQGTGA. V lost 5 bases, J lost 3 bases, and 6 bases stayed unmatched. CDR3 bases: TGTGCCAGCAGCCCGACTGGGACAGGGGACTATGGCTACACCTTC. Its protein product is CASSPTGTGDYGYTF.

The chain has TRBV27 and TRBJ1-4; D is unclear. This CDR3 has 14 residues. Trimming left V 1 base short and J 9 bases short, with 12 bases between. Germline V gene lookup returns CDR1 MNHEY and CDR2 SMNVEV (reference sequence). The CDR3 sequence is CASSLLAPPKKLFF. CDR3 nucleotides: TGTGCCAGCAGTTTATTGGCCCCCCCCAAAAAACTGTTTTTT.

Here the CDR3 reads CASTQGPLNTEAFF. The CDR3 DNA sequence: TGCGCCAGCACCCAGGGTCCTTTGAACACTGAAGCTTTCTTT. The chain uses TRBV4-1 and TRBJ1-1; possible D gene TRBD1, 5 bases. The germline CDR1 and CDR2 sequences are MGHRA and YSYEKL. Trimming removed 7 bases from V and 0 bases from J, with 12 bases in between. This CDR3 spans 14 amino acids.